This T cell receptor (beta chain) was identified in a study of T-cell reconstitution after alpha-beta-depleted transplantation in children (dated by TCRdb to between 2015 and 2016). Context from the whole study: Using TCR repertoire profiling, the study followed T-cell immune reconstitution in a quantitative way in children after TCRalphabeta/CD19-depleted allogeneic hematopoietic cell transplantation.

This clonotype showed up many times. What antigen it recognizes has not been identified. Base qualities were left out, and no much larger clone turns up one base away. The library relied on PCR. Sequencing took place on an Illumina HiSeq 2500. TCR libraries were prepared with molecular barcoding, using unique molecular identifiers to normalize TCRbeta repertoire quantification. TCRdb's own reprocessing of the public reads used fastp at Q25 and MiXCR and kept productive beta chains. Every CDR3 protein is listed once, alongside the most common genes and DNA of its rows. This sample lists roughly 300,000 distinct CDR3 sequences; 11% were detected once. The ten largest account for about a quarter of the sample. The treatment or condition label, as the study defines it: allogeneic hematopoietic cell transplantation with graft depleted of TCRalphabeta T cells and CD19 B cells. Transplant recipients were children who received TCRalphabeta/CD19-depleted allogeneic hematopoietic cell grafts.

Broader findings and caveats from the paper: The high TCRbeta diversity at day 60 in some patients was ascribed to recipient T cells and intrathymic progenitors that had survived conditioning. The apparently early recovery of alphabetaT-cell counts about two months after transplant reportedly depended on only several hundred rapidly expanded clones that came from non-depleted graft cells. Over subsequent months, a decline in hyperexpanded clone frequencies was noted, and after one year, T-cell counts and TCRbeta diversity were mostly ascribed to newly produced T cells.

The CDR3 starts with the cysteine, ends with the phenylalanine, and has 14 residues. Only the CDR3 DNA is retained, 42 bases long and in frame from the first base. V is cut by 4 bases and J by 0 bases, and the space between the germline ends is 8 bases. Based on the germline V gene (reference sequence), the CDR1 and CDR2 sequences are LNHDA and SQIVND. The V gene is TRBV19 and the J gene is TRBJ2-3; no D segment can be confidently identified. The clonotype comes from a male patient aged 2 to 10 who had a stem cell transplant for chronic granulomatous disease, so the T cells may come from the graft donor. Sequencing used peripheral blood, obtained 180 days after TCRalphabeta/CD19-depleted stem cell transplant. The CDR3: CASSTGPSTDTQYF. The bases are TGTGCCAGTAGTACAGGTCCTAGCACAGATACGCAGTATTTT.